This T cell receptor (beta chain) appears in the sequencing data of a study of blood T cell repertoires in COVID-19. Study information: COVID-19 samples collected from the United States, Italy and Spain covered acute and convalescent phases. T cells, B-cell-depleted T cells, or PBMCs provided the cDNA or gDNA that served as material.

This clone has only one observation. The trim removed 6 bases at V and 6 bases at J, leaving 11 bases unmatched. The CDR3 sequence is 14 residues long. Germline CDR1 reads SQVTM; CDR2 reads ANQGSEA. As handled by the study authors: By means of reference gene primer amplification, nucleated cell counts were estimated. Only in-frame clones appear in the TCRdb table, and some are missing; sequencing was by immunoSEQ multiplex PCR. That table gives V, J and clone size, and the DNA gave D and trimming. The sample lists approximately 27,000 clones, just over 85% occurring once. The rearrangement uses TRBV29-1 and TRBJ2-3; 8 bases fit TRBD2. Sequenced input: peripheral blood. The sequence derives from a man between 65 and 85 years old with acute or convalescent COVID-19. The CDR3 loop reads CSVPFPRGGDTQYF. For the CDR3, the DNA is TGCAGCGTCCCCTTCCCCCGGGGGGGGGATACGCAGTATTTT.